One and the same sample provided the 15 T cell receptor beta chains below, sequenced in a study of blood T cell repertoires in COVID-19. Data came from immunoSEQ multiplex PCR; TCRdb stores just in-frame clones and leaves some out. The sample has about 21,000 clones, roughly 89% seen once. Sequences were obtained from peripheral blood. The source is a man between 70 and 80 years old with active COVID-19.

Here the CDR3 reads CAWSLGTGGGTEAFF. CDR3 DNA: TGTGCCTGGAGCCTCGGAACAGGGGGTGGAACTGAAGCTTTCTTT. V and J are TRBV30 and TRBJ1-1; 8 bases are shared with TRBD1. The V segment lost 3 bases and the J segment 5 bases; nucleotides outside the gene matches: 11. CDR3 size: 15 residues. The germline V gene has CDR1 GTSNPN and CDR2 SVGIG (reference sequence).

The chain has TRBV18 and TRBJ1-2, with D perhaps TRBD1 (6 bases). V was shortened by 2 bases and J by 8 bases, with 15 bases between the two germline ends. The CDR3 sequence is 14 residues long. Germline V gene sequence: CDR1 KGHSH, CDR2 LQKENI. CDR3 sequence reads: CASSPSAGAYGYTF. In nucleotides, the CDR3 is TGTGCCAGCTCACCAAGCGCAGGGGCCTACGGCTACACCTTC.

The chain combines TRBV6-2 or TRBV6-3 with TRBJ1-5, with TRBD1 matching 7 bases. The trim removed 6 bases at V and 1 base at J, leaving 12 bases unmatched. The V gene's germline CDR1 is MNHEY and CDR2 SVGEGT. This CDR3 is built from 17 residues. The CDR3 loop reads CASSLRQGRVSNQPQHF. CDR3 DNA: TGTGCCAGCAGCCTACGACAGGGCAGGGTGAGCAATCAGCCCCAGCATTTT.

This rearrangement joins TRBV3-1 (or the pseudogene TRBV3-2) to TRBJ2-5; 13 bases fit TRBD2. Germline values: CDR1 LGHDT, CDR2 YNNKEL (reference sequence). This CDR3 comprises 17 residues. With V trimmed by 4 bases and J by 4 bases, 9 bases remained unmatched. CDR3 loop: CASSLTSGGAVLETQYF. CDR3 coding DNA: TGTGCCAGCAGCCTCACTAGCGGGGGGGCCGTATTAGAGACCCAGTACTTC.

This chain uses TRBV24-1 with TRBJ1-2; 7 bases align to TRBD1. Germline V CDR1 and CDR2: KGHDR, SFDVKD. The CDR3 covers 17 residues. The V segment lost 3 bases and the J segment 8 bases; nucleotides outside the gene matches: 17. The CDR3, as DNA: TGTGCCACCAGTGATCCCCTCTTAGGGGGCGCCGGATACGGCTACACCTTC. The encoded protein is CATSDPLLGGAGYGYTF.

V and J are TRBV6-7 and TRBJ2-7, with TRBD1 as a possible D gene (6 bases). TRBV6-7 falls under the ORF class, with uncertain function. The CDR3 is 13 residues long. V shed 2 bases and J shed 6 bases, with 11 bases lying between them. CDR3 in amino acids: CASSYGTGCEQYF. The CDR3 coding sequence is TGTGCCAGCAGTTACGGTACAGGGTGCGAGCAGTACTTC.

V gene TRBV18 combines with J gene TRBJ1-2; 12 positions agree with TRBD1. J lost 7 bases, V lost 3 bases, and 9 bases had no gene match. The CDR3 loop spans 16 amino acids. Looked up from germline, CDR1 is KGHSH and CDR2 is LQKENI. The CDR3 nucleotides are TGTGCCAGCTCACCCACGCCGGGACAGGGGGCAGGTGGCTACACCTTC. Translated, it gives CASSPTPGQGAGGYTF.

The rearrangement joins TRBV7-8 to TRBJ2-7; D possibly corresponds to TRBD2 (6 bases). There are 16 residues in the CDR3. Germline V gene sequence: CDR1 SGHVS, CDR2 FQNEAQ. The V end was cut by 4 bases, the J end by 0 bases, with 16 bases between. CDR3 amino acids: CASSSWGLSSSYEQYF. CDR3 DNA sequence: TGTGCCAGCAGCTCCTGGGGACTGAGTTCCTCCTACGAGCAGTACTTC.

This CDR3 reads CAWVPRGLETQYF. CDR3 bases: TGTGCCTGGGTCCCCCGGGGACTTGAGACCCAGTACTTC. This chain uses TRBV30 with TRBJ2-5, with D maybe TRBD2 (6 bases). Per germline, CDR1 GTSNPN and CDR2 SVGIG (reference sequence). Between the trimmed V and J ends, which lost 5 bases and 5 bases, there was a span of 15 bases. The CDR3 covers 13 residues. Based on the CDR3 plus reference TRBV30 and TRBJ2-5, the full variable domain is SQTIHQWPATLVQPVGSPLSLECTVEGTSNPNLYWYRQAAGRGLQLLFYSVGIGQISSEVPQNLSASRPQDRQFILSSKKLLLSDSGFYLCAWVPRGLETQYFGPGTRLLVL.

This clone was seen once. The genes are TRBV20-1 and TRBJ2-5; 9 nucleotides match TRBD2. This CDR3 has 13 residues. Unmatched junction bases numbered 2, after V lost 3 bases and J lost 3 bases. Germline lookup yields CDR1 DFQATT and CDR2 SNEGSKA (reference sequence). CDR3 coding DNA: TGCAGTGCTAGTGTAGCGGGAGAAGAGACCCAGTACTTC. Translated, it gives CSASVAGEETQYF.

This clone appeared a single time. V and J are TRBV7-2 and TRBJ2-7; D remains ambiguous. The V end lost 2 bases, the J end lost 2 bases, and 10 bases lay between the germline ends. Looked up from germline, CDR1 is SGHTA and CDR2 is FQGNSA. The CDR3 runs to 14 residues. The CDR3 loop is CASSLFQAPYEQYF. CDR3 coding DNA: TGTGCCAGCAGCTTATTTCAGGCCCCCTACGAGCAGTACTTC.

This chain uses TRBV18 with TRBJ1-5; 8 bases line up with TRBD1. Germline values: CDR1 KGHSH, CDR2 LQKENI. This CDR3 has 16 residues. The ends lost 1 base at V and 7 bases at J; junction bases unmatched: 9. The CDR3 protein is CASSPQHQGARQPQHF. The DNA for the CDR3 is TGTGCCAGCTCACCACAACATCAGGGGGCTCGGCAGCCCCAGCATTTT.

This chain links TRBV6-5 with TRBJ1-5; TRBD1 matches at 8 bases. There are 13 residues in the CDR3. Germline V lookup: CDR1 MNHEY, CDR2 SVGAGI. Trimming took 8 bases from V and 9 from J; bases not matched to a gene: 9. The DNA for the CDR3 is TGTGCCAGCGGACAGGGTACGTGGGTGCCCCAGCATTTT. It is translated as CASGQGTWVPQHF.

The chain's CDR3 is CASSQSGSNQPQHF. CDR3 bases: TGTGCCAGCAGCCAATCGGGAAGCAATCAGCCCCAGCATTTT. The V call is TRBV7-2, the J call TRBJ1-5; D is uncertain. Trimming pared 5 bases from V and 1 base from J, leaving 9 bases between. This CDR3 is 14 amino acids long. Looked up from germline, CDR1 is SGHTA and CDR2 is FQGNSA.

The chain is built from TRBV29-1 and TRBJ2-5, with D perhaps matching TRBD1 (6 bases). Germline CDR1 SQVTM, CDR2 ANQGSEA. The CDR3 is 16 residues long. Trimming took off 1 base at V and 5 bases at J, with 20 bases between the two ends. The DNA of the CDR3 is TGCAGCGTTGAAGTTATTTGGGGACCGAGGGGGGAGACCCAGTACTTC. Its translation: CSVEVIWGPRGETQYF.